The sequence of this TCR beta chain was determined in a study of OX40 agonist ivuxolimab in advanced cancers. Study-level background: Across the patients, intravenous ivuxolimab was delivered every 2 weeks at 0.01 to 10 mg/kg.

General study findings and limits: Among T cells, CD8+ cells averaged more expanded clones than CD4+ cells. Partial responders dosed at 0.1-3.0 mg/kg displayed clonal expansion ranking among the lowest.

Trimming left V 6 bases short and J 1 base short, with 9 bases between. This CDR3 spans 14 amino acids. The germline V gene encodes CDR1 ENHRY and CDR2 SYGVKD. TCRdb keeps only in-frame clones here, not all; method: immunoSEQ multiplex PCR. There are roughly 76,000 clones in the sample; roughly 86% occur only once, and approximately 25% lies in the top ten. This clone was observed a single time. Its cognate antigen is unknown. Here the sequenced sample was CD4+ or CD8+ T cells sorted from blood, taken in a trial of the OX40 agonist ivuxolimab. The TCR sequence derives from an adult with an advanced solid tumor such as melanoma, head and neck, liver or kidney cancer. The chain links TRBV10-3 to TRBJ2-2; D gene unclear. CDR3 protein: CAIRAPGNTGELFF. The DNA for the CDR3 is TGTGCCATCAGGGCCCCGGGGAACACCGGGGAGCTGTTTTTT.